This T cell receptor beta chain was identified in a study of T cell responses to AZD1222 COVID-19 vaccine. Study observations and caveats: With dominance at 160-218 and 743-854, vaccine-associated CD4 TCRs spanned spike. Vaccination with two AZD1222 doses was followed by a rise in Spike-specific TCR breadth and depth.

The CDR3 covers 16 residues. With V trimmed by 6 bases and J by 0 bases, 8 bases remained unmatched. Germline V gene data show CDR1 as SQVTM and CDR2 as ANQGSEA. Remarks on this clone: Its antigen is unidentified.

The data were produced by immunoSEQ multiplex PCR, yet TCRdb's version contains in-frame clones alone and is incomplete. The table includes about 87,000 clones, nearly 90% detected once. The chain joins TRBV29-1 to TRBJ2-6, with 7 bases aligning to TRBD1. Sample: peripheral blood, taken on day 0 of AZD1222 vaccination. The sequence came from an adult in good health. Here the CDR3 DNA reads TGCAGCGTGCCCGGGACAGCTATCTCTGGGGCCAACGTCCTGACTTTC. This encodes CSVPGTAISGANVLTF.